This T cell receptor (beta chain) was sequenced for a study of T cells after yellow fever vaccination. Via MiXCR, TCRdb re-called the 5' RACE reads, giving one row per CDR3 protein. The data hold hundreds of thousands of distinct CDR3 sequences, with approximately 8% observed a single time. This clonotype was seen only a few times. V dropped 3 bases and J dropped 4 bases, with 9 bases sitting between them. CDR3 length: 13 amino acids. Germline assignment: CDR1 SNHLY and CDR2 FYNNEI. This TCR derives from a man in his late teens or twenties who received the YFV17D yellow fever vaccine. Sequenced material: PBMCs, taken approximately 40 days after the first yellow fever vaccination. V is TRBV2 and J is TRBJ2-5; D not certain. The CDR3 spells CASSDVGGETQYF. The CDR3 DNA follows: TGTGCCAGCAGTGACGTGGGCGGAGAGACCCAGTACTTC.